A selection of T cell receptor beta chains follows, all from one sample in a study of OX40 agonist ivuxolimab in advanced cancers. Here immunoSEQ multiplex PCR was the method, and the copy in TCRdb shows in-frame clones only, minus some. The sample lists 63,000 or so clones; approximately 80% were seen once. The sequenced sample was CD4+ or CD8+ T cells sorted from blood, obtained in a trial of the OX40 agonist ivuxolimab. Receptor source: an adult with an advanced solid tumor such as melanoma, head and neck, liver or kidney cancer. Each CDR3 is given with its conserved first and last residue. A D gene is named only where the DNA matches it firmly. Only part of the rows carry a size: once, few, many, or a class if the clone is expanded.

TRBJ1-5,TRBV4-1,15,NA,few,TGCGCCAGCAGCCAAGGGTATCAGGCCGACGGGTTCCAGCATTTT,CASSQGYQADGFQHF
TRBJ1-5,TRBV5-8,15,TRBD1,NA,TGTGCCAGCAGCTTGTCGGGACAGAGTAATCAGCCCCAGCATTTT,CASSLSGQSNQPQHF
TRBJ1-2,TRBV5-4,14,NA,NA,TGTGCCAGCAGCTCCGACGGGGGGATCTATGGCTACACCTTC,CASSSDGGIYGYTF
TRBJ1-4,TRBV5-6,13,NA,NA,TGTGCCAGCAACGCAGGAGTTAATGAAAAACTGTTTTTT,CASNAGVNEKLFF
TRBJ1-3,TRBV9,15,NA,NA,TGTGCCAGCAGCGCCGGGATTCTCGCTGGAAACACCATATATTTT,CASSAGILAGNTIYF
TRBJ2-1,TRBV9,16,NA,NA,TGTGCCAGCAGCGTAGAAGCTCGCAAGGCCCGGGGTGAGCAGTTCTTC,CASSVEARKARGEQFF
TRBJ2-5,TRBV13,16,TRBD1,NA,TGTGCCAGCAGCCCCCGTCCCGGGACAGGGGAAGAGACCCAGTACTTC,CASSPRPGTGEETQYF
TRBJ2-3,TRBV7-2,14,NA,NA,TGTGCCAGCAGCTTAATCGCAGGAGGAGATACGCAGTATTTT,CASSLIAGGDTQYF
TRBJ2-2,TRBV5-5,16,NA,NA,TGTGCCAGCAGCTTAGCTCCTGTACTGAACACCGGGGAGCTGTTTTTT,CASSLAPVLNTGELFF
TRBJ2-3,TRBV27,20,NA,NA,TGTGCCAGCAGAGCCCTCGGGGGGGGGACAGGGATAGATTACACAGATACGCAGTATTTT,CASRALGGGTGIDYTDTQYF
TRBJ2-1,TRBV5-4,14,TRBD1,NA,TGTGCCAGCAGCCGGACAGGGGTGTCGAATGAGCAGTTCTTC,CASSRTGVSNEQFF
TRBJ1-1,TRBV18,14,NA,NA,TGTGCCAGCTCACCTCGGCAGGAGAACACTGAAGCTTTCTTT,CASSPRQENTEAFF
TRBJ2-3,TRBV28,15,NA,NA,TGTGCCAGCAGTTCACCCAGGGGCGTCCCAGATACGCAGTATTTT,CASSSPRGVPDTQYF
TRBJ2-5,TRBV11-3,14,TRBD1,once,TGTGCCAGCAGCGCCGGGACAGGGCAAGAGACCCAGTACTTC,CASSAGTGQETQYF
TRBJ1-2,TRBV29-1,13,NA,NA,TGCAGCGTTGAATTGGACTTAGGGTATGGCTACACCTTC,CSVELDLGYGYTF
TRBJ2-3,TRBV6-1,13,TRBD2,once,TGTGCCAGCAGTATCTGGGGGGGTAATACGCAGTATTTT,CASSIWGGNTQYF
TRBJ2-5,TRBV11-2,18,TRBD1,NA,TGTGCCAGCAGCCCATCCTTCCGGGACAGGACACTCCAAGAGACCCAGTACTTC,CASSPSFRDRTLQETQYF
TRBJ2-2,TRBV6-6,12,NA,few,TGTGCCAGCAGTTATGAGGGCGGGGAGCTGTTTTTT,CASSYEGGELFF
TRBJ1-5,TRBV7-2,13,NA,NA,TGTGCCAGCACCCCGGCTAGCAATCAGCCCCAGCATTTT,CASTPASNQPQHF
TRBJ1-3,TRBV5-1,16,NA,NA,TGCGCCAGCACCACTACAGGTCCCTCTTCTGGAAACACCATATATTTT,CASTTTGPSSGNTIYF
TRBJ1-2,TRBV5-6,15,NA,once,TGTGCCAGCAGCGCGACGGGATTGGGGACGGGTGGCTACACCTTC,CASSATGLGTGGYTF
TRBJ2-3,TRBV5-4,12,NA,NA,TGTGCCAGCAGCCCGAACGCAGATACGCAGTATTTT,CASSPNADTQYF
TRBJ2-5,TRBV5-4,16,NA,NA,TGTGCCAGCAGCTTGGTTTTAAGGCAGATACAAGAGACCCAGTACTTC,CASSLVLRQIQETQYF
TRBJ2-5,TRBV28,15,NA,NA,TGTGCCAGCACCCCGGGGTCGGCATATGGAAGGACCCAGTACTTC,CASTPGSAYGRTQYF
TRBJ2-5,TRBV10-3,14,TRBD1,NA,TGTGCCATCAGTGGGGACAGGGGCACCGAGACCCAGTACTTC,CAISGDRGTETQYF
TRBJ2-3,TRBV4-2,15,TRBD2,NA,TGTGCCAGCAGCCAAGCCCAGCGGGGGGCAGATACGCAGTATTTT,CASSQAQRGADTQYF
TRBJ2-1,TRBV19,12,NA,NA,TGTGCCAGTAGTATTGCAGGGAATGAGCAGTTCTTC,CASSIAGNEQFF
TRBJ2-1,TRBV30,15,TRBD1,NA,TGTGCCTGGGGGCGCTGGACAGGGGGTTACAATGAGCAGTTCTTC,CAWGRWTGGYNEQFF
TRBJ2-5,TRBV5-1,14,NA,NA,TGCGCCAGCAGCTTGGGATTAGCGAAAGAGACCCAGTACTTC,CASSLGLAKETQYF
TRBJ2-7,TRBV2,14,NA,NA,TGTGCCAGCAGTGAGAGAAGTGGCTCCTACGAGCAGTACTTC,CASSERSGSYEQYF
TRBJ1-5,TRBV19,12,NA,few,TGTGCCAGTAGCCTTGGCAATCAGCCCCAGCATTTT,CASSLGNQPQHF
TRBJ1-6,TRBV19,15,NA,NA,TGTGCCAGTAGTACGGCCGGGGACACAAATTCACCCCTCCACTTT,CASSTAGDTNSPLHF
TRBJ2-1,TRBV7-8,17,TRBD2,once,TGTGCCAGCAGCTCCGGACTAGCGGGGGCCATAACGGCTGAACAGTTCTTC,CASSSGLAGAITAEQFF
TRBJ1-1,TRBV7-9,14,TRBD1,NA,TGTGCCAGCAGCTTAGCGTCGGCAGGGGGATTGGCTTTCTTT,CASSLASAGGLAFF
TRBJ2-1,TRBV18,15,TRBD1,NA,TGTGCCAGCTCACCTAAATTAGGACAGGTCAATGAGCAGTTCTTC,CASSPKLGQVNEQFF
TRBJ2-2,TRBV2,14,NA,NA,TGTGCCAGCAGGGCCAGTCGAAACACCGGGGAGCTGTTTTTT,CASRASRNTGELFF
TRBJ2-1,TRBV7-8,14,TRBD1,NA,TGTGCCAGCAGCGACCGGACAGGTTACAATGAGCAGTTCTTC,CASSDRTGYNEQFF
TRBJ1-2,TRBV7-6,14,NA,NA,TGTGCCAGCAGCTTACGAGGCGCATTGGGTGGCTACACCTTC,CASSLRGALGGYTF
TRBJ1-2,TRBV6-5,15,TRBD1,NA,TGTGCCACCCGGGACAGCCCATCCCTTAACTATGGCTACACCTTC,CATRDSPSLNYGYTF
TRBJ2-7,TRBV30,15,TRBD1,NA,TGTGCCTGGAGTGTACGAGGGACAGGTGGCGTCGAGCAGTACTTC,CAWSVRGTGGVEQYF
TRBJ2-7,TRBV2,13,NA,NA,TGTGCCAGCAGGGCAGGGGTCTCCTACGAGCAGTACTTC,CASRAGVSYEQYF
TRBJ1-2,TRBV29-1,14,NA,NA,TGCAGCGCTGGGGACCTTCCCCCCCCCTATGGCTACACCTTC,CSAGDLPPPYGYTF
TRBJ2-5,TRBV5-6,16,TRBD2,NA,TGTGCCAGCAGCTTCGGACTAGCGGGGGGTTGGGAGACCCAGTACTTC,CASSFGLAGGWETQYF
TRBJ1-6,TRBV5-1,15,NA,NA,TGCGCCAGCAGCCCATCCGGCACATCAAATTCACCCCTCCACTTT,CASSPSGTSNSPLHF
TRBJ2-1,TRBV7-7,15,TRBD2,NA,TGTGCCAGCAGCTCCGGGACTAGTTTTTCCCATGAGCAGTTCTTC,CASSSGTSFSHEQFF
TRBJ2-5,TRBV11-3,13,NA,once,TGTGCCAGCAGCTTAGGGATTAGCGGGACCCAGTACTTC,CASSLGISGTQYF
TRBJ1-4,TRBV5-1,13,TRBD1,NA,TGCGCCAGCAGCCCGACGACAGGGACAAAACTGTTTTTT,CASSPTTGTKLFF
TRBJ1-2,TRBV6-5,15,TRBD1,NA,TGTGCCAGCAGGCCCCCCGCAGGGGGTAACTATGGCTACACCTTC,CASRPPAGGNYGYTF
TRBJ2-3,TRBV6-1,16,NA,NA,TGTGCCAGCAGTGCCCCCTTCGGGGAGATAACAGATACGCAGTATTTT,CASSAPFGEITDTQYF
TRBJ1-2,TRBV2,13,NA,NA,TGTGCCAGCAGTGAAATCGGCCGCTATGGCTACACCTTC,CASSEIGRYGYTF
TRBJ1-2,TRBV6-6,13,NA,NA,TGTGCCAGCAGAATACAGGGTGTGGAGGGCTACACCTTC,CASRIQGVEGYTF
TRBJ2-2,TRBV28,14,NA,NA,TGTGCCAGCAGTTTAGTACCGAACACCGGGGAGCTGTTTTTT,CASSLVPNTGELFF
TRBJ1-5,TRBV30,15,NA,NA,TGTGCCTGGAGCCCAGGGAGCTATAGCAATCAGCCCCAGCATTTT,CAWSPGSYSNQPQHF
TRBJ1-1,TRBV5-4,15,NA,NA,TGTGCCAGCAGCATCCGTCAAGGGGTGAACACTGAAGCTTTCTTT,CASSIRQGVNTEAFF
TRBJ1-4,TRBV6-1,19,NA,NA,TGTGCCAGCAGTGAACAACCGACAGGCCTAAGTGCAACTAATGAAAAACTGTTTTTT,CASSEQPTGLSATNEKLFF